This T cell receptor beta chain comes out of a study of T cell responses to AZD1222 COVID-19 vaccine. For the study at large: Pooling covered second doses at about 4 or about 12 weeks.

This CDR3 comprises 16 residues. CDR1 and CDR2 from the germline V gene are SGHDT and YYEEEE. V dropped 6 bases and J dropped 0 bases, with 18 bases sitting between them. This clone was observed a handful of times. What it binds is not known. Overall study findings and caveats: AZD1222 recipients seropositive at baseline numbered only six or seven. The study reported that nearly half of spike-specific TCRs target unmutated variant regions.

Clones were sequenced by immunoSEQ multiplex PCR, and TCRdb holds only the in-frame ones, with some missing. The sample yields about 200,000 clones, just over 85% seen once. The TCR originated in an adult in good health. V and J are TRBV5-6 and TRBJ1-1; the D gene is possibly TRBD1 (5 bases). The material was peripheral blood, obtained on day 0 of AZD1222 vaccination. The DNA of the CDR3 is TGTGCCAGCACCCCGGAACCGACAGTCATGAACACTGAAGCTTTCTTT. Encoded protein: CASTPEPTVMNTEAFF. The full variable domain, in which reference TRBV5-6 and TRBJ1-1 provide the parts outside the CDR3, is DAGVTQSPTHLIKTRGQQVTLRCSPKSGHDTVSWYQQALGQGPQFIFQYYEEEERQRGNFPDRFSGHQFPNYSSELNVNALLLGDSALYLCASTPEPTVMNTEAFFGQGTRLTVV.